This T cell receptor (beta chain) emerged from a study of T cell changes during pregnancy in multiple sclerosis. The germline gives CDR1 SGHTA, CDR2 FQGTGA. The CDR3 consists of 13 residues. V was trimmed by 0 bases and J by 15 bases, leaving 15 bases between them. The repertoire was sequenced with immunoSEQ multiplex PCR; TCRdb's copy has only in-frame clones and lacks some. The data hold roughly 45,000 clones, with 90% observed a single time. This clonotype was sampled from a female donor in good health, enrolled as a control in a pregnancy study. Sample: peripheral blood, taken in the first trimester of pregnancy. V usage is TRBV7-3 and J usage is TRBJ2-1; a weak D match, TRBD1 (5 bases). CDR3 residues: CASSLTVHRGGFF. CDR3 DNA: TGTGCCAGCAGCTTAACGGTTCATAGGGGTGGGTTCTTC. Looking up the rest from reference TRBV7-3 and TRBJ2-1 gives the full variable domain: GAGVSQTPSNKVTEKGKYVELRCDPISGHTALYWYRQSLGQGPEFLIYFQGTGAADDSGLPNDRFFAVRPEGSVSTLKIQRTERGDSAVYLCASSLTVHRGGFFGPGTRLTVL.